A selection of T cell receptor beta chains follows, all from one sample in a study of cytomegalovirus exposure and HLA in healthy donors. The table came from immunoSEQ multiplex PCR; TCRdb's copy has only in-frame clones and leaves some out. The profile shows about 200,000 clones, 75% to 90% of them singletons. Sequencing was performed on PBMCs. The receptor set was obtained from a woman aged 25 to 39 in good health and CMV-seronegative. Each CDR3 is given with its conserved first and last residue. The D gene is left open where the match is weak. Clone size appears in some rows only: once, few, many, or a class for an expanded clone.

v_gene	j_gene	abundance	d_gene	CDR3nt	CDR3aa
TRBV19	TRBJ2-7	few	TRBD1	TGTGCCAGTAGTATACTCTATCGTCCGTGGACAGGGATCTACGAGCAGTACTTC	CASSILYRPWTGIYEQYF
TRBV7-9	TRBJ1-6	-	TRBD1	TGTGCCAGCAGCCGCGACAGGGGAAAGGATCGTTCACCCCTCCACTTT	CASSRDRGKDRSPLHF
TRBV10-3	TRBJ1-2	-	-	TGTGCCATCTCCGCCGGGGGTGACAAAAAGGGCTACACCTTC	CAISAGGDKKGYTF
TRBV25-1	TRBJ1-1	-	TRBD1	TGTGCCAGCAGTGAAGTAACGGGACAGGGATCAGAAGCTTTCTTT	CASSEVTGQGSEAFF
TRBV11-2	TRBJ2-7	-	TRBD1	TGTGCCAGCAGCCCTGGGACAGCCGAGCAGTACTTC	CASSPGTAEQYF
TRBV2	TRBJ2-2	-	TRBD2	TGTGCCAGCAGTGTAGTTCTAGCGGTCGGGGAGCTGTTTTTT	CASSVVLAVGELFF
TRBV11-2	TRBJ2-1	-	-	TGTGCCAGCAGCTTAGGTCCCCAGTATGAGCAGTTCTTC	CASSLGPQYEQFF
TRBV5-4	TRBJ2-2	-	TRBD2	TGTGCCAGCAGCTTTATGACTAGCGGGAGGGTGAACACCGGGGAGCTGTTTTTT	CASSFMTSGRVNTGELFF
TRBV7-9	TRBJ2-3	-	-	TGTGCCAGCAGCCAAGGTCCGGGACTTGAGAATAGCGATACGCAGTATTTT	CASSQGPGLENSDTQYF
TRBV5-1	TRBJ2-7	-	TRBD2	TGCGCCAGCAGCTCCTTTACTAGCGGGAGGGACGAGCAGTACTTC	CASSSFTSGRDEQYF
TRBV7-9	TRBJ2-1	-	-	TGTGCCAGCAGCCTGAGGGGGTCCTCCTACAATGAGCAGTTCTTC	CASSLRGSSYNEQFF
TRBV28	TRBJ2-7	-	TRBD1	TGTGCCAGTTGGGACAGGTACCACGAGCAGTACTTC	CASWDRYHEQYF
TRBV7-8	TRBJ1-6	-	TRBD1	TGTGCCAGCAGCCCGCGGACAGGGGATAATTCACCCCTCCACTTT	CASSPRTGDNSPLHF
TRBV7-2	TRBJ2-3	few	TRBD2	TGTGCCAGCAGCTGGGGACTAGTGAAATATTTT	CASSWGLVKYF
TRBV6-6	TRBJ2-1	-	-	TGTGCCAGCAGTTACTCGGACTCCGGGCCCAATGAGCAGTTCTTC	CASSYSDSGPNEQFF
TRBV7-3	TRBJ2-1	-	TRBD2	TGTGCCAGCAGCTTAAGGTCTGGGGCTAGCGGGAGGAGGGATGAGCAGTTCTTC	CASSLRSGASGRRDEQFF
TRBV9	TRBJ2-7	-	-	TGTGCCAGCAGCGTGGGAGAGATACTAAACGAGCAGTACTTC	CASSVGEILNEQYF
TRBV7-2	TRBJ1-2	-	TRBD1	TGTGCCAGCAGCGAAGACAGGGGCGGGGCTAACTATGGCTACACCTTC	CASSEDRGGANYGYTF
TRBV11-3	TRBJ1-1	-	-	TGTGCCAGCAGCCTCCCTGAGACAGACCCGATGAACACTGAAGCTTTCTTT	CASSLPETDPMNTEAFF
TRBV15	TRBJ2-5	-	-	TGTGCCACCAGCAGGGGCAATCGGCAGACCCAGTACTTC	CATSRGNRQTQYF
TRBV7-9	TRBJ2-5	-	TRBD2	TGTGCCAGCAGCACCCGACTAGCGGGGGGTCGAACGCCGGGGGAGACCCAGTACTTC	CASSTRLAGGRTPGETQYF
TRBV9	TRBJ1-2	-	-	TGTGCCAGCAGCGCTTTTAACTATGGCTACACCTTC	CASSAFNYGYTF
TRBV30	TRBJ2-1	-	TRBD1	TGTGCCTGGGAGGGACAGATTAAGAGCTACAATGAGCAGTTCTTC	CAWEGQIKSYNEQFF
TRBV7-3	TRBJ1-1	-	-	TGTGCCAGCAGCCGATCCGAGTTCCCTGAAGCTTTCTTT	CASSRSEFPEAFF
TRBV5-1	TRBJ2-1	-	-	TGCGCCAGCAGCGGAACTAGCAGCTCCTACAATGAGCAGTTCTTC	CASSGTSSSYNEQFF
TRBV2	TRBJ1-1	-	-	TGTGCCAGCAGTGAAGTCCGGGGGGCGATGGTGGATGAAGCTTTCTTT	CASSEVRGAMVDEAFF